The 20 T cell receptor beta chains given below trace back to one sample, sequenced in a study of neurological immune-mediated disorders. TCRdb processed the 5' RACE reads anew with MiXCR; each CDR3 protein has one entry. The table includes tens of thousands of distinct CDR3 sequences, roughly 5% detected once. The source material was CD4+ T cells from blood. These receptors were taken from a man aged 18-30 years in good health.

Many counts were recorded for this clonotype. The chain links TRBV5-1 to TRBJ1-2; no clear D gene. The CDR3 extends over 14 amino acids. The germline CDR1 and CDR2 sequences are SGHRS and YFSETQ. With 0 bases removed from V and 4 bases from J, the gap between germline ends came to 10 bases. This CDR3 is CASSLDGSPYGYTF. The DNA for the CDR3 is TGCGCCAGCAGCTTGGACGGATCCCCCTATGGCTACACCTTC.

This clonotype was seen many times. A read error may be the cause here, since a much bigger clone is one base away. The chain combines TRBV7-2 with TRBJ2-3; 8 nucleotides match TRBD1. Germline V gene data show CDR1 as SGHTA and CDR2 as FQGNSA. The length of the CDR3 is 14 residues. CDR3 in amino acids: CVSSRQGWDDTQYF. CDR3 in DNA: TGTGTCAGCAGCCGACAGGGGTGGGATGATACGCAGTATTTT.

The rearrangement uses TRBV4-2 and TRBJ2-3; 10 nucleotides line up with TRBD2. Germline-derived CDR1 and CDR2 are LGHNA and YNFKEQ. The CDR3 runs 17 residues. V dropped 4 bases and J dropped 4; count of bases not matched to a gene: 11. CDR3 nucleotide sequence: TGTGCCAGCAGCCCCTCGTCCCCTAGCGGGGGTTCAGATACGCAGTATTTT. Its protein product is CASSPSSPSGGSDTQYF.

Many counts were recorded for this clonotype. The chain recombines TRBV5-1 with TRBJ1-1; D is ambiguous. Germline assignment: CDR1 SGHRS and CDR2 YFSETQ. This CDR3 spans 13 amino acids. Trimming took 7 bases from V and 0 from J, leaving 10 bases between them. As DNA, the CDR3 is TGCGCCAGCTTCTTTAGCGTGAACACTGAAGCTTTCTTT. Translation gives CASFFSVNTEAFF.

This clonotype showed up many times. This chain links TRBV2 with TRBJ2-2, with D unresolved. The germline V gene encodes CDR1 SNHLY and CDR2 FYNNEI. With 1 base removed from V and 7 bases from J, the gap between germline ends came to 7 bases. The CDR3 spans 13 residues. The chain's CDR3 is CASSEVAHGELFF. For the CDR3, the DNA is TGTGCCAGCAGTGAAGTGGCCCACGGGGAGCTGTTTTTT.

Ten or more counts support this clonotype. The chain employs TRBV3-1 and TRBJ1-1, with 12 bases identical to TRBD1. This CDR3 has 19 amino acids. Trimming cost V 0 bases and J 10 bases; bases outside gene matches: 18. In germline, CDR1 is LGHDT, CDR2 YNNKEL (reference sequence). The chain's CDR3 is CASSQDRSGQGAERGGAFF. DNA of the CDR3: TGTGCCAGCAGCCAAGATCGTTCGGGACAGGGGGCTGAGAGAGGTGGAGCTTTCTTT. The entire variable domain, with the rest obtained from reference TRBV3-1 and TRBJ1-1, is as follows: DTAVSQTPKYLVTQMGNDKSIKCEQNLGHDTMYWYKQDSKKFLKIMFSYNNKELIINETVPNRFSPKSPDKAHLNLHINSLELGDSAVYFCASSQDRSGQGAERGGAFFGQGTRLTVV.

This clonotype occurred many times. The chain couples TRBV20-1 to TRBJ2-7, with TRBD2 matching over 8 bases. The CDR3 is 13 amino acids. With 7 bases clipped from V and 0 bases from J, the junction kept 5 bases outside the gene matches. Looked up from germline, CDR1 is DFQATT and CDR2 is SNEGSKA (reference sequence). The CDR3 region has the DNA TGCAGTGTCGAAAGCGGGGGCTCCTACGAGCAGTACTTC. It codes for CSVESGGSYEQYF.

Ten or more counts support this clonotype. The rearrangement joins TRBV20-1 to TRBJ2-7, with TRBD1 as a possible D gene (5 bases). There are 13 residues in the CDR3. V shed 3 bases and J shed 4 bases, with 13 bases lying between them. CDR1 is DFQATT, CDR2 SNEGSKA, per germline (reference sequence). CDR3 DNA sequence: TGCAGTGCTAGGAAGGGGTTAGGGTACGAGCAGTACTTC. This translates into CSARKGLGYEQYF.

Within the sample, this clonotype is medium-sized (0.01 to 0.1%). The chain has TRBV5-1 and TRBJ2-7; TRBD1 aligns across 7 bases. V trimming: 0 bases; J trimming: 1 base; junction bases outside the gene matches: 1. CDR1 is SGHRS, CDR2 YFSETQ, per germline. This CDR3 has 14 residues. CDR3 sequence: CASSLETGSYEQYF. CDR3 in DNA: TGCGCCAGCAGCTTGGAGACAGGGTCCTACGAGCAGTACTTC.

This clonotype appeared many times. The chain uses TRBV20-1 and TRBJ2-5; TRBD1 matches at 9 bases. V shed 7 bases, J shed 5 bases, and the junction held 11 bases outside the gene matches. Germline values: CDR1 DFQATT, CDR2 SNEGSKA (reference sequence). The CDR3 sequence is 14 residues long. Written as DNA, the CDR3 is TGCAGTGTCCTCCGGGACAGGGTTCGGGAGACCCAGTACTTC. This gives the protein CSVLRDRVRETQYF.

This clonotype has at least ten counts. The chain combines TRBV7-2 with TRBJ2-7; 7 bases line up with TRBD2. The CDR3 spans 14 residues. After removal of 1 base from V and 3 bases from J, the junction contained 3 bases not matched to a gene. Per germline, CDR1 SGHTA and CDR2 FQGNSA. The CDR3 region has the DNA TGTGCCAGCAGCTTAGAGGGCGGGGGCTACGAGCAGTACTTC. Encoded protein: CASSLEGGGYEQYF.

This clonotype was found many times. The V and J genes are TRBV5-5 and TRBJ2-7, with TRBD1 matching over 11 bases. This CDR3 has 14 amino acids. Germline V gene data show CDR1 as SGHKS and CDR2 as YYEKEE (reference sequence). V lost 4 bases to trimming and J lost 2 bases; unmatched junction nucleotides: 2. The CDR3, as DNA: TGTGCCAGCAGCGGGGGACAGGGGGCCTACGAGCAGTACTTC. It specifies CASSGGQGAYEQYF.

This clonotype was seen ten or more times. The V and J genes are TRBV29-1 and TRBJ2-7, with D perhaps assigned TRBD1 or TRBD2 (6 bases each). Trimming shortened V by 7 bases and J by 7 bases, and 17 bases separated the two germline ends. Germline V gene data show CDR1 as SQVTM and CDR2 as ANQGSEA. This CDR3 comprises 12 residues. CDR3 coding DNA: TGCAGCGCCGCCGGGGGAAGGGGGGAGCAGTACTTC. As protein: CSAAGGRGEQYF.

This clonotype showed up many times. Here the CDR3 DNA reads TGCGCCAGCAATCAGGAGCAGAACACTGAAGCTTTCTTT. Translation gives CASNQEQNTEAFF. The genes are TRBV5-1 and TRBJ1-1; no clear D gene. The V end was cut by 6 bases, the J end by 1 base, with 10 bases between. The CDR3 is 13 amino acids. CDR1 SGHRS and CDR2 YFSETQ come from the germline V gene.

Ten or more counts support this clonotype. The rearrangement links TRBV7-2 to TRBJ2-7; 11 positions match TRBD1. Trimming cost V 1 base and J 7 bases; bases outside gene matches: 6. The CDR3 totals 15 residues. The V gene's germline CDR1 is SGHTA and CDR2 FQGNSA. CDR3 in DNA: TGTGCCAGCAGCTTAGGCGGACAGGGGGCAAGAGAGCAGTACTTC. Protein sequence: CASSLGGQGAREQYF.

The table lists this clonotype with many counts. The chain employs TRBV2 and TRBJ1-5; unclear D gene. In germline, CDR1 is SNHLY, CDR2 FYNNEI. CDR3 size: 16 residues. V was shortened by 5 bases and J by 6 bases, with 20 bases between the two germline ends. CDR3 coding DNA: TGTGCCAGCAGTAAAGAACAGCCGCCCGGGAGTCAGCCCCAGCATTTT. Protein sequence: CASSKEQPPGSQPQHF.

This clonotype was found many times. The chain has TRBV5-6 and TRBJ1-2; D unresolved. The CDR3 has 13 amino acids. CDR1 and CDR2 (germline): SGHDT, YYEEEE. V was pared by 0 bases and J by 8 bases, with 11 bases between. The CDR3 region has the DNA TGTGCCAGCAGCTTGGCAGGCCCCCGGGGCTACACCTTC. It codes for CASSLAGPRGYTF.

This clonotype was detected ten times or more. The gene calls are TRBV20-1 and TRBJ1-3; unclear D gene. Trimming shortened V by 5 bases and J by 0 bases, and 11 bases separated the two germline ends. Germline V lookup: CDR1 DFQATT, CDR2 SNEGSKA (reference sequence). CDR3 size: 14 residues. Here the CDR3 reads CSAEKESSGNTIYF. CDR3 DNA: TGCAGTGCTGAAAAAGAGTCCTCTGGAAACACCATATATTTT.

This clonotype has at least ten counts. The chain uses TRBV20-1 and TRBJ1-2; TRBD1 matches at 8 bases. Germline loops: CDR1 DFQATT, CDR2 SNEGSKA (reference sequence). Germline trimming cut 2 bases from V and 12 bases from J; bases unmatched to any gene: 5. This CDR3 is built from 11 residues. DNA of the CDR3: TGCAGTGCTAGATTAGGACAGGGAAACACCTTC. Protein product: CSARLGQGNTF.

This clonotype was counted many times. As DNA, the CDR3 is TGTGCCAGCAGCGCGCAGGCGTTTGTGGGACAGCCGTATGAAAATGAAAAACTGTTTTTT. This sequence encodes CASSAQAFVGQPYENEKLFF. The chain combines TRBV5-6 with TRBJ1-4, with TRBD1 identical over 7 bases. This CDR3 has 20 amino acids. Germline V gene lookup returns CDR1 SGHDT and CDR2 YYEEEE. Trimming removed 4 bases from V and 5 bases from J; junction bases left unmatched: 23.